This T cell receptor (beta chain) was sequenced during a study of shared T cell receptors in the human thymus. This clone is a singleton in its sample. Measured with immunoSEQ multiplex PCR; TCRdb has only the in-frame clones, and not every one. The sample yields about 380,000 clones, just under 95% seen once. The CDR3 runs 18 residues. The junction had 14 bases not matched to a gene; V was cut back by 3 bases and J by 2 bases. Germline V gene lookup returns CDR1 SGHDT and CDR2 YYEEEE. The sequenced material came from thymocytes. The V call is TRBV5-6, the J call TRBJ2-7, with 10 nucleotides matching TRBD2. The clonotype originates from a human donor. The CDR3 loop is CASSSRDIGLADAYEQYF. As DNA, the CDR3 is TGTGCCAGCAGCTCCCGGGACATCGGACTAGCGGACGCCTACGAGCAGTACTTC.